Detailed here is one TCR beta chain. Its antigen remains unidentified. The PCR used 60 Vbeta and 13 Jbeta primers. Repertoires were generated with immunoSEQ multiplex PCR, while TCRdb's copy carries only in-frame clones and drops some. The table shows 250,000 to 350,000 clones, with approximately 80% occurring only once. The data derive from a study of cytomegalovirus exposure and HLA in healthy donors. Study findings and constraints: A prior analysis recorded that most TCR beta V segments were productive about 87% or about 30% of the time. A later analysis linked 16,951 TCR beta sequences to HLA alleles at 0.05 false discovery rate. Accounts indicate the classifier identified cytomegalovirus status with strong specificity and sensitivity. In a later analysis, a missense DCLRE1C variant was linked to TCR beta V- and J-gene trimming.

The sequenced material came from PBMCs. This clonotype was sampled from a girl aged 2-15 years in good health and CMV-seronegative.

The CDR3 region has the DNA TGTGCCAGCAGCTTGGTGGAGGGTGGCTACACCTTC. It translates to CASSLVEGGYTF. This sequence joins TRBV5-4 and TRBJ1-2; D is uncertain. The V gene's germline CDR1 is SGHNT and CDR2 YYREEE (reference sequence). The CDR3 is made up of 12 amino acids. V was clipped by 0 bases and J by 7 bases, with 7 bases between them. Combining the CDR3 with reference TRBV5-4 and TRBJ1-2 gives the whole variable domain ETGVTQSPTHLIKTRGQQVTLRCSSQSGHNTVSWYQQALGQGPQFIFQYYREEENGRGNFPPRFSGLQFPNYSSELNVNALELDDSALYLCASSLVEGGYTFGSGTRLTVV.